The 26 T cell receptor beta chains below come from one sample, sequenced in a study of cytomegalovirus exposure and HLA in healthy donors. PCR primers comprised 60 Vbeta and 13 Jbeta primers. Using immunoSEQ multiplex PCR, the repertoire was profiled, and TCRdb retains in-frame clones only, with some absent. The sample consists of about 110,000 clones, 73% of them appearing once. The sequenced sample was PBMCs. The receptors here all came from a man aged 40-49 years in good health and CMV-seronegative.

This clone was found once. V and J are TRBV5-4 and TRBJ2-7; D may be TRBD2 (6 bases). V lost 4 bases and J 13 bases, leaving 21 bases between the germline ends. CDR3 size: 13 residues. Germline-derived CDR1 and CDR2 are SGHNT and YYREEE (reference sequence). In DNA, the CDR3 is TGTGCCAGCAGCGGAATGAGCCGGGACTTTACCTACTTC. Amino acid sequence: CASSGMSRDFTYF.

This chain joins TRBV7-2 and TRBJ2-5, with 9 bases aligning to TRBD2. From germline, CDR1 is SGHTA and CDR2 FQGNSA. The CDR3 is 16 residues long. Losses at the gene ends were 5 bases for V and 4 bases for J; bases not matched to a gene: 11. The CDR3 DNA reads as TGTGCCAGCAGCCTTGGGGGCGGGGGGGCCAGAGAGACCCAGTACTTC. Translated: CASSLGGGGARETQYF.

The chain combines TRBV6-5 with TRBJ1-5; 10 bases align to TRBD1. With 8 bases clipped from V and 7 bases from J, the junction kept 5 bases outside the gene matches. The CDR3 sequence is 13 residues long. CDR1 MNHEY and CDR2 SVGAGI come from the germline V gene. The CDR3 is CASRTGGEQPQHF. CDR3 coding DNA: TGTGCCAGCCGGACAGGGGGTGAACAGCCCCAGCATTTT.

This clone has just one count. The gene calls are TRBV2 and TRBJ2-7, with D hard to call. Germline V gene data show CDR1 as SNHLY and CDR2 as FYNNEI. V was trimmed by 7 bases and J by 2 bases, leaving 9 bases between them. This CDR3 spans 12 amino acids. In DNA form, the CDR3 reads TGTGCCAGCAAGACTCATACCTACGAGCAGTACTTC. Translated, it gives CASKTHTYEQYF.

This sequence joins TRBV5-6 and TRBJ1-2; TRBD1 agrees at 8 bases. V gave up 6 bases and J gave up 4 bases; unmatched junction bases: 8. Per the germline V gene, CDR1 is SGHDT and CDR2 is YYEEEE. The length of the CDR3 is 14 residues. The CDR3 bases are TGTGCCAGCACCGACGGACAGGGAAGCTATGGCTACACCTTC. The encoded protein is CASTDGQGSYGYTF.

In its sample, this clone was seen once. This chain uses TRBV6-1 with TRBJ1-4, with no clear D. Trimming took 3 bases from V and 5 from J, leaving 7 bases between them. The CDR3 runs to 13 residues. CDR1 and CDR2 from the germline V gene are MNHNS and SASEGT. In nucleotides, the CDR3 is TGTGCCAGCAGTGATAGGGAGAATGAAAAACTGTTTTTT. It yields the protein CASSDRENEKLFF.

The V and J genes are TRBV28 and TRBJ2-6; D is unresolved. V lost 6 bases and J lost 0, with 6 bases in between. Germline values: CDR1 MDHEN, CDR2 SYDVKM. CDR3 length equals 14 residues. The CDR3 reads CASRRASGANVLTF. In DNA form, the CDR3 reads TGTGCCAGCAGGCGAGCCTCTGGGGCCAACGTCCTGACTTTC.

In its sample, this clone was seen a few times. This rearrangement joins TRBV5-5 to TRBJ1-1, with TRBD1 as a possible D gene (6 bases). The CDR3 loop spans 15 amino acids. Looked up from germline, CDR1 is SGHKS and CDR2 is YYEKEE (reference sequence). Trimming pared 2 bases from V and 4 bases from J, leaving 15 bases between. The DNA of the CDR3 is TGTGCCAGCAGCTTTCACAGGGTTCTGGGCACTGAAGCTTTCTTT. Translated: CASSFHRVLGTEAFF.

CDR3 coding DNA: TGTGCCAGCAGCACGGGCGGGACAGGGGTCTACGAGCAGTACTTC. Translating it yields CASSTGGTGVYEQYF. The chain employs TRBV7-6 and TRBJ2-7, with 10 bases fitting TRBD1. The CDR3 is made up of 15 amino acids. Germline V gene data show CDR1 as SGHVS and CDR2 as FNYEAQ. The ends lost 5 bases at V and 3 bases at J; junction bases unmatched: 7.

This clone was recorded a few times. The V and J genes are TRBV13 and TRBJ2-1; 11 bases are shared with TRBD2. This CDR3 has 17 residues. The V gene end was trimmed by 5 bases and the J gene end by 2 bases; junction bases not matched to a gene: 8. Germline V CDR1 and CDR2: PRHDT, FYEKMQ (reference sequence). CDR3: CASSPGGTSGPYNEQFF. The CDR3 DNA is TGTGCCAGCAGCCCCGGTGGGACTAGCGGACCCTACAATGAGCAGTTCTTC. The variable domain in full, completed from reference TRBV13 and TRBJ2-1, reads AAGVIQSPRHLIKEKRETATLKCYPIPRHDTVYWYQQGPGQDPQFLISFYEKMQSDKGSIPDRFSAQQFSDYHSELNMSSLELGDSALYFCASSPGGTSGPYNEQFFGPGTRLTVL.

The sample holds a few counts of this clone. The gene calls are TRBV7-8 and TRBJ1-5; 9 bases are shared with TRBD1. V lost 1 base and J lost 5; bases outside the gene matches: 6. The CDR3 is 16 residues long. Germline V lookup: CDR1 SGHVS, CDR2 FQNEAQ. CDR3 region: CASSLVGGQGHQPQHF. The DNA of the CDR3 is TGTGCCAGCAGCTTAGTGGGGGGACAGGGACATCAGCCCCAGCATTTT.

The J gene is TRBJ2-3, the V gene TRBV5-8; 15 bases are a match to TRBD2. Per the germline V gene, CDR1 is SGHTS and CDR2 is YDEGEE. This CDR3 is 18 amino acids long. V shed 3 bases, J shed 0 bases, and the junction held 5 bases outside the gene matches. The CDR3 DNA reads as TGTGCCAGCAGCTGGGGACTAGCGGGGGGACTTAGCACAGATACGCAGTATTTT. It translates to CASSWGLAGGLSTDTQYF.

The chain recombines TRBV7-6 with TRBJ2-5; D might be TRBD1 (6 bases). Trimming pared 6 bases from V and 5 bases from J, leaving 13 bases between. This CDR3 comprises 13 residues. Germline CDR1 reads SGHVS; CDR2 reads FNYEAQ. CDR3: CASSYRTVETQYF. DNA for the CDR3: TGTGCCAGCAGTTATCGGACAGTGGAGACCCAGTACTTC.

The chain couples TRBV4-2 to TRBJ2-7, with 7 bases identical to TRBD2. CDR3 length: 15 residues. With V trimmed by 6 bases and J by 4 bases, 12 bases remained unmatched. Per the germline V gene, CDR1 is LGHNA and CDR2 is YNFKEQ. The CDR3 is CASRPRAGDFYEQYF. The CDR3 DNA follows: TGTGCCAGCAGGCCGCGGGCGGGGGATTTTTACGAGCAGTACTTC.

This sequence joins TRBV13 and TRBJ2-5; 9 nucleotides align to TRBD2. The CDR3 is 17 residues long. CDR1 is PRHDT, CDR2 FYEKMQ, per germline (reference sequence). After removal of 1 base from V and 4 bases from J, the junction contained 10 bases not matched to a gene. DNA of the CDR3: TGTGCCAGCAGCTTAGCGGCTAGCGGGGAAGGGAGAGAGACCCAGTACTTC. Translated, it gives CASSLAASGEGRETQYF.

A few counts support this clone. This sequence joins TRBV6-5 and TRBJ2-1; maybe TRBD2 (5 bases). Trimming stripped 5 bases from V and 6 bases from J, with 17 bases between. This CDR3 contains 15 residues. Germline lookup yields CDR1 MNHEY and CDR2 SVGAGI. This CDR3 is CASSREHPEVNEQFF. In nucleotides, the CDR3 is TGTGCCAGCAGTCGAGAACACCCGGAGGTCAATGAGCAGTTCTTC.

This chain connects TRBV6-4 to TRBJ2-4, with 9 bases that match TRBD1. With 0 bases clipped from V and 0 bases from J, the junction kept 12 bases outside the gene matches. CDR1 MRHNA and CDR2 SNTAGT come from the germline V gene. CDR3 length: 20 amino acids. The CDR3 sequence is CASSDSGQGLPFLAKNIQYF. The CDR3 DNA follows: TGTGCCAGCAGTGACTCTGGACAGGGGCTACCCTTCCTAGCCAAAAACATTCAGTACTTC.

The CDR3 region is CASSLGTGEKLFF. The DNA for the CDR3 is TGCGCCAGCAGCTTGGGCACGGGTGAAAAACTGTTTTTT. This chain uses TRBV5-1 with TRBJ1-4; no clear D gene. The CDR3 extends over 13 amino acids. Trimming removed 0 bases at V and 7 bases at J, with 7 bases between. Germline lookup yields CDR1 SGHRS and CDR2 YFSETQ.

The sample holds a few counts of this clone. This rearrangement joins TRBV7-9 to TRBJ2-7, with D maybe TRBD1 (5 bases). Germline loops: CDR1 SEHNR, CDR2 FQNEAQ (reference sequence). Trimming stripped 6 bases from V and 9 bases from J, with 24 bases between. This CDR3 has 15 residues. In nucleotides, the CDR3 is TGTGCCAGCAGTTGGGGCCCGCCGGACGAGGCGTGGCAGTACTTC. Its translation is CASSWGPPDEAWQYF.

The V and J genes are TRBV7-9 and TRBJ2-5; D not certain. CDR3 length equals 13 residues. Germline V gene lookup returns CDR1 SEHNR and CDR2 FQNEAQ (reference sequence). V lost 1 base, J lost 3 bases, and 6 bases lay in between. The CDR3 spells CASSLVPEETQYF. The CDR3 bases are TGTGCCAGCAGCTTAGTGCCGGAAGAGACCCAGTACTTC.

J is TRBJ1-1 and V is TRBV11-2; D is perhaps TRBD1 (6 bases). Germline V lookup: CDR1 SGHAT, CDR2 FQNNGV. The germline V and J ends were trimmed by 3 bases and 0 bases, with 14 bases remaining between them. CDR3 length: 16 amino acids. CDR3 nucleotides: TGTGCCAGCAGCTTTACCTCGGGACACTTGAACACTGAAGCTTTCTTT. Translation gives CASSFTSGHLNTEAFF.

This clone was picked up one time. The genes are TRBV7-3 and TRBJ1-1; 7 bases match TRBD1. From germline, CDR1 is SGHTA and CDR2 FQGTGA. The CDR3 is made up of 14 amino acids. V was pared by 2 bases and J by 11 bases, with 11 bases of the junction left unmatched. CDR3 region: CASSLDPGQRVAFF. DNA for the CDR3: TGTGCCAGCAGCTTAGACCCGGGACAGCGGGTGGCTTTCTTT. Drawing the rest from reference TRBV7-3 and TRBJ1-1, the complete variable domain is GAGVSQTPSNKVTEKGKYVELRCDPISGHTALYWYRQSLGQGPEFLIYFQGTGAADDSGLPNDRFFAVRPEGSVSTLKIQRTERGDSAVYLCASSLDPGQRVAFFGQGTRLTVV.

The rearrangement uses TRBV6-5 and TRBJ2-2; tentatively, D is TRBD1 (6 bases). The CDR3 length is 13 residues. Per the germline V gene, CDR1 is MNHEY and CDR2 is SVGAGI. V was trimmed by 5 bases and J by 8 bases, leaving 12 bases between them. The CDR3, as DNA: TGTGCCAGCAGTGCGGACAGTACGGGGGAGCTGTTTTTT. Translating it yields CASSADSTGELFF.

The J gene is TRBJ1-6, the V gene TRBV11-2; 9 bases match TRBD1. The ends lost 3 bases at V and 7 bases at J; junction bases unmatched: 1. CDR3 length equals 14 residues. The germline gives CDR1 SGHAT, CDR2 FQNNGV. This CDR3 is CASSLGQGNSPLHF. CDR3 coding DNA: TGTGCCAGCAGCTTGGGACAGGGAAATTCACCCCTCCACTTT.

About this clone itself: This CDR3 is also generated by other DNA sequences in the sample. The chain couples TRBV9 to TRBJ2-3; a possible D gene is TRBD2 (7 bases). V lost 2 bases and J lost 1, with 11 bases in between. The CDR3 extends over 15 amino acids. Germline values: CDR1 SGDLS, CDR2 YYNGEE. Written as DNA, the CDR3 is TGTGCCAGCAGCGTTGGGGGGGGGCGCACAGATACGCAGTATTTT. Translating gives CASSVGGGRTDTQYF.

Only a few counts were recorded for this clone. The chain has TRBV28 and TRBJ2-2; TRBD2 might be the D (6 bases). V dropped 4 bases and J dropped 2 bases, with 17 bases sitting between them. From germline, CDR1 is MDHEN and CDR2 SYDVKM. The CDR3 is 17 amino acids. As DNA, the CDR3 is TGTGCCAGCAGTTCCCCCATCTCGGGAGCTAACACCGGGGAGCTGTTTTTT. Translating it yields CASSSPISGANTGELFF. Complete variable domain (other parts from reference TRBV28 and TRBJ2-2): DVKVTQSSRYLVKRTGEKVFLECVQDMDHENMFWYRQDPGLGLRLIYFSYDVKMKEKGDIPEGYSVSREKKERFSLILESASTNQTSMYLCASSSPISGANTGELFFGEGSRLTVL.